The text below deals with one T cell receptor beta chain. In germline, CDR1 is KGHSH, CDR2 LQKENI. V was pared by 6 bases and J by 2 bases, with 10 bases of the junction left unmatched. This CDR3 has 15 amino acids. Per the study methods: Nucleated cell number was recorded as an estimate derived from reference gene primer amplification. Sequenced by immunoSEQ multiplex PCR; TCRdb stores in-frame clones only, minus some. V and J calls and clone size come straight from that table; D and trimming were deduced from the DNA. The table has about 87,000 clones, about 83% seen once. The sample is drawn from a study of blood T cell repertoires in COVID-19. Study details: Samples taken during acute and convalescent COVID-19 were collected in the United States, Italy and Spain. Sample material is recorded as cDNA or gDNA derived from T cells, B-cell-depleted T cells, or PBMCs.

Specimen: peripheral blood. This clonotype was sampled from a human donor in a cohort sampled during active COVID-19. V and J are TRBV18 and TRBJ2-7; 7 bases are shared with TRBD1. In DNA, the CDR3 is TGTGCCAGCTCTCGATCCGGGACAGAGACCTACGAGCAGTACTTC. The encoded protein is CASSRSGTETYEQYF.